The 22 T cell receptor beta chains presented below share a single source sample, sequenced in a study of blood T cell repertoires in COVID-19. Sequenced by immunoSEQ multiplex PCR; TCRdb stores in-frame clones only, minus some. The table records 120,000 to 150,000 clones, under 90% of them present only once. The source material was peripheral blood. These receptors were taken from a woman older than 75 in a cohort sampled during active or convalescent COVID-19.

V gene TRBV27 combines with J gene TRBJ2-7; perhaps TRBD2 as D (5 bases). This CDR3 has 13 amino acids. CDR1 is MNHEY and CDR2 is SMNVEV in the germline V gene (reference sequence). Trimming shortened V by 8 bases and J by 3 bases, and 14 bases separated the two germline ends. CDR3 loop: CASGKRTYYEQYF. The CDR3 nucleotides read TGTGCCAGCGGGAAGAGGACTTACTACGAGCAGTACTTC.

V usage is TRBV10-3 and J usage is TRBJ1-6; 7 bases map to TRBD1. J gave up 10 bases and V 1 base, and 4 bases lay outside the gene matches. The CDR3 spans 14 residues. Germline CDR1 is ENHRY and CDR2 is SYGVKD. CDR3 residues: CAISELGGRSPLHF. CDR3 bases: TGTGCCATCAGTGAGTTAGGGGGCAGGTCACCCCTCCACTTT.

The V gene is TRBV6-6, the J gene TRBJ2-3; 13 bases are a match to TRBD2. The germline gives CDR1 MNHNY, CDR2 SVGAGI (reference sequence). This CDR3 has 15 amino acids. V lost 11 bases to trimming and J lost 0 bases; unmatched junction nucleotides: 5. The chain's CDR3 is CAASGLAGSTDTQYF. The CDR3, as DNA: TGTGCCGCCTCGGGACTAGCGGGGAGCACAGATACGCAGTATTTT.

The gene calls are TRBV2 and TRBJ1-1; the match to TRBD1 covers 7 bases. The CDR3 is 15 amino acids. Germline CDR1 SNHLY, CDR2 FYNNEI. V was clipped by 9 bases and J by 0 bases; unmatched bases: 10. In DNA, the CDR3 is TGTGCCAGTATCGAGGACAGGCACATGAACACTGAAGCTTTCTTT. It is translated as CASIEDRHMNTEAFF. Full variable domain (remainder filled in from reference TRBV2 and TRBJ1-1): EPEVTQTPSHQVTQMGQEVILRCVPISNHLYFYWYRQILGQKVEFLVSFYNNEISEKSEIFDDQFSVERPDGSNFTLKIRSTKLEDSAMYFCASIEDRHMNTEAFFGQGTRLTVV.

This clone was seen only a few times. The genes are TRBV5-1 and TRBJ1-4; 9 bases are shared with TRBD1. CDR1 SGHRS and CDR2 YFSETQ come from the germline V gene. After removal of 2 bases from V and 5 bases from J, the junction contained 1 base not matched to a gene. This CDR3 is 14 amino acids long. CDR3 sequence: CASSFGQGNEKLFF. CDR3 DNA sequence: TGCGCCAGCAGCTTTGGACAGGGGAATGAAAAACTGTTTTTT.

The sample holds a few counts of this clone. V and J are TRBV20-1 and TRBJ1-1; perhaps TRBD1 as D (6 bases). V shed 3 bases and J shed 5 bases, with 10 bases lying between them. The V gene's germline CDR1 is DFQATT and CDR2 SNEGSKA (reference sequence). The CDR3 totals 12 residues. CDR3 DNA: TGCAGTGCTAGTAAAGGGGGAACTGAAGCTTTCTTT. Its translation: CSASKGGTEAFF.

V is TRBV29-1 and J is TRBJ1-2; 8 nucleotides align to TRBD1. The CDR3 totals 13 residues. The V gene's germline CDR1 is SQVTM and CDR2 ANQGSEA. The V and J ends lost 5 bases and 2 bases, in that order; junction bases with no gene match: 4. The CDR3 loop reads CSVYQGANYGYTF. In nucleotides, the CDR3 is TGCAGCGTTTATCAGGGGGCGAACTATGGCTACACCTTC.

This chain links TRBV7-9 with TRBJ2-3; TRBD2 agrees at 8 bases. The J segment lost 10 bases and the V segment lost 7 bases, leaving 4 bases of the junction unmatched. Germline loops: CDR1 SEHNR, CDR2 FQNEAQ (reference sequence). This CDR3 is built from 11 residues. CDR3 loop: CASTLGLAQYF. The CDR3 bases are TGTGCCAGCACCCTGGGACTAGCGCAGTATTTT.

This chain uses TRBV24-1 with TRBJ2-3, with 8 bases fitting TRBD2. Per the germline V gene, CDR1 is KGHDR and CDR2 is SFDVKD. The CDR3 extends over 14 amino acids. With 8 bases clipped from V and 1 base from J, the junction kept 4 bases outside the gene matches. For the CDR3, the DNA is TGTGCCACCACTGGCGGGGGGCGCACAGATACGCAGTATTTT. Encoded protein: CATTGGGRTDTQYF.

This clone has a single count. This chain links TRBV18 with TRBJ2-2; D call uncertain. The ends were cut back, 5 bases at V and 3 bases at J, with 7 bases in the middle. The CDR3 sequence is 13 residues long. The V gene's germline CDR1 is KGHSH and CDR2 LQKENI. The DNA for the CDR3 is TGTGCCAGCTCAACCTTAGACACCGGGGAGCTGTTTTTT. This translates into CASSTLDTGELFF. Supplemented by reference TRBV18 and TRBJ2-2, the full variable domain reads NAGVMQNPRHLVRRRGQEARLRCSPMKGHSHVYWYRQLPEEGLKFMVYLQKENIIDESGMPKERFSAEFPKEGPSILRIQQVVRGDSAAYFCASSTLDTGELFFGEGSRLTVL.

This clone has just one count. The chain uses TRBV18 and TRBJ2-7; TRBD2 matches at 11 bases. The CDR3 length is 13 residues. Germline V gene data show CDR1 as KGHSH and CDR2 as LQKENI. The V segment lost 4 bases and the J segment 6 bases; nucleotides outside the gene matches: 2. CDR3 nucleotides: TGTGCCAGCTCACGACTAGCGGGGTTCGAGCAGTACGTC. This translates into CASSRLAGFEQYV.

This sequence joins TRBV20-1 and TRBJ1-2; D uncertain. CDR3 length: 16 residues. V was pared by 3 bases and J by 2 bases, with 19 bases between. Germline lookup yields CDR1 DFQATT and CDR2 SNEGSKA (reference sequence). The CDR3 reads CSASSSQESANYGYTF. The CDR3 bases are TGCAGTGCTAGTTCTTCTCAGGAATCGGCAAACTATGGCTACACCTTC.

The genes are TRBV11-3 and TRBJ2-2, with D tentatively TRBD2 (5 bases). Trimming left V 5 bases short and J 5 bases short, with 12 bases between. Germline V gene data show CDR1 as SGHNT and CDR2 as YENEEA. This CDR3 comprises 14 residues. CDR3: CASSLRRGTGELFF. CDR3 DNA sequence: TGTGCCAGCAGCCTTCGCCGGGGTACCGGGGAGCTGTTTTTT.

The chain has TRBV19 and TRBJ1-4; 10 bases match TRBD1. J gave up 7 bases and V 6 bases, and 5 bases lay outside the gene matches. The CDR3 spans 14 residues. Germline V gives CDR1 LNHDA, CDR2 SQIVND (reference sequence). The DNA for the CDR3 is TGTGCCAGTAGCCCGGGACAGGGGTCTGAAAAACTGTTTTTT. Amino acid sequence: CASSPGQGSEKLFF.

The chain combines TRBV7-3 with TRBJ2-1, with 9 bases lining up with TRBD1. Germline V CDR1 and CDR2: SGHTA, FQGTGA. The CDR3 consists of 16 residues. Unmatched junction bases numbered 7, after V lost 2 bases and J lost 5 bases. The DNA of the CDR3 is TGTGCCAGCAGCTTAGCTCCGGGACAGGGACACAATGAGCAGTTCTTC. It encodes CASSLAPGQGHNEQFF.

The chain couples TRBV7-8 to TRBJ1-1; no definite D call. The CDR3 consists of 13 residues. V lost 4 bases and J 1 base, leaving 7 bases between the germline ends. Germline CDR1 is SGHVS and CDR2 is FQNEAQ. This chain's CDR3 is CASSSNRNTEAFF. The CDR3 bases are TGTGCCAGCAGCTCAAACAGGAACACTGAAGCTTTCTTT.

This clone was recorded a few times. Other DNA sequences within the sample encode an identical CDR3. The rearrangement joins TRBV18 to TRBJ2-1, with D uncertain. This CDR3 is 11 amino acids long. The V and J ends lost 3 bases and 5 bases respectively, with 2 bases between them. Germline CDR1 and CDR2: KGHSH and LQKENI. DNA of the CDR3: TGTGCCAGCTCACCCAACAATGAGCAGTTCTTC. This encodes CASSPNNEQFF.

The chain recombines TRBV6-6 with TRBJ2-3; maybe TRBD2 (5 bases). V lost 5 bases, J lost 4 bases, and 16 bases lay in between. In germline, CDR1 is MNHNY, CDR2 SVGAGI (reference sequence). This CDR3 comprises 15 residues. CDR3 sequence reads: CASSVSDYSADTQYF. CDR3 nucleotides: TGTGCCAGCAGTGTTTCTGACTATTCGGCAGATACGCAGTATTTT.

CDR3: CASSGSSGASYNEQFF. The CDR3, as DNA: TGCGCCAGCAGCGGCTCTAGCGGGGCTTCCTACAATGAGCAGTTCTTC. The chain employs TRBV5-1 and TRBJ2-1; 9 positions match TRBD2. This CDR3 is 16 amino acids long. Germline assignment: CDR1 SGHRS and CDR2 YFSETQ. Unmatched junction bases numbered 6, after V lost 4 bases and J lost 1 base.

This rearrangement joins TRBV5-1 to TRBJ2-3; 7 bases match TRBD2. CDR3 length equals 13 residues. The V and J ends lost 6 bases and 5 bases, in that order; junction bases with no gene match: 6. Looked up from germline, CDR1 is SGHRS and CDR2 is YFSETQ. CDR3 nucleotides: TGCGCCAGCAAGGGACTAATTCAAGATACGCAGTATTTT. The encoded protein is CASKGLIQDTQYF.

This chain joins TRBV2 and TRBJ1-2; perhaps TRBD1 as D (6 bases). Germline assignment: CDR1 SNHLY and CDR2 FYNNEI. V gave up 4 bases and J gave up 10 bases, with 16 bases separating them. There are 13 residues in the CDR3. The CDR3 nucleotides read TGTGCCAGCAGTGGGGACACCCGAAGTAACTACACCTTC. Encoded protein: CASSGDTRSNYTF.

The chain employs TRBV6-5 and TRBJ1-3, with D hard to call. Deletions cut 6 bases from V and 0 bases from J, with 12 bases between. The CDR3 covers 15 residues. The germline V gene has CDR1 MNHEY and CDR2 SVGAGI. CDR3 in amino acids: CASRPRPGSGNTIYF. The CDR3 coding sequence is TGTGCCAGCAGGCCCCGCCCAGGCTCTGGAAACACCATATATTTT.